This passage covers 32 T cell receptor beta chains from one sample sequenced in a study of cytomegalovirus exposure and HLA in healthy donors. PCR employed 60 Vbeta and 13 Jbeta primers. TCRdb keeps only in-frame clones here, not all; method: immunoSEQ multiplex PCR. In the table there are tens of thousands of clones, 75% to 85% of which are singletons. The sequencing input was PBMCs. The receptors stem from a human donor in good health.

The chain recombines TRBV9 with TRBJ2-2; D unresolved. CDR1 and CDR2 from the germline V gene are SGDLS and YYNGEE. Trimming cost V 7 bases and J 5 bases, with 9 bases left between them. There are 12 residues in the CDR3. This chain's CDR3 is CASLARTGELFF. The DNA for the CDR3 is TGTGCCAGCTTGGCACGAACCGGGGAGCTGTTTTTT.

The chain links TRBV6-5 to TRBJ2-2, with 9 bases aligning to TRBD1. CDR3 length equals 14 residues. The J segment lost 7 bases and the V segment lost 6 bases, leaving 6 bases of the junction unmatched. Per the germline V gene, CDR1 is MNHEY and CDR2 is SVGAGI. This CDR3 is CASSRDREVGELFF. The CDR3 region has the DNA TGTGCCAGCAGCCGGGACAGGGAGGTCGGGGAGCTGTTTTTT.

The chain employs TRBV9 and TRBJ1-4, with TRBD1 identical over 7 bases. CDR1 SGDLS and CDR2 YYNGEE come from the germline V gene. This CDR3 has 15 residues. The trim removed 0 bases at V and 7 bases at J, leaving 6 bases unmatched. The CDR3 is CASSVGGGAGEKLFF. CDR3 coding DNA: TGTGCCAGCAGCGTAGGAGGGGGCGCAGGTGAAAAACTGTTTTTT. The complete variable domain, with remaining parts taken from reference TRBV9 and TRBJ1-4, reads DSGVTQTPKHLITATGQRVTLRCSPRSGDLSVYWYQQSLDQGLQFLIQYYNGEERAKGNILERFSAQQFPDLHSELNLSSLELGDSALYFCASSVGGGAGEKLFFGSGTQLSVL.

Only a few counts were recorded for this clone. The chain uses TRBV29-1 and TRBJ2-1; TRBD2 aligns across 12 bases. J lost 2 bases, V lost 7 bases, and 6 bases had no gene match. The CDR3 covers 15 residues. In germline, CDR1 is SQVTM, CDR2 ANQGSEA. The DNA for the CDR3 is TGCAGCGCCGTAGGACTAGCGGGGACCTACAATGAGCAGTTCTTC. It codes for CSAVGLAGTYNEQFF.

Regarding this clone: The germline gene is not matched at one end of the junction; a read error may be the cause. V and J are TRBV7-7 and TRBJ2-7, with D maybe TRBD1 (6 bases). The CDR3 extends over 13 amino acids. Germline assignment: CDR1 SSHAT and CDR2 FNYEAQ (reference sequence). The CDR3 region is CASSLQGTYEQYF. CDR3 nucleotides: TGTGCTAGCAGCTTACAGGGAACCTACGAGCAGTACTTC.

About this clone itself: A read error may produce the germline difference seen at one junction end. The chain joins TRBV4-1 to TRBJ1-2; the match to TRBD1 covers 7 bases. Germline V gives CDR1 MGHRA, CDR2 YSYEKL. The CDR3 covers 15 residues. CDR3 in DNA: TGCGCCAGCAGCCCCACGGGACAGCCTAACTATGGCTACCCCTTC. Translated, it gives CASSPTGQPNYGYPF.

This sequence joins TRBV29-1 and TRBJ2-3; TRBD2 matches 7 bases. Unmatched junction bases numbered 15, after V lost 5 bases and J lost 1 base. CDR1 SQVTM and CDR2 ANQGSEA come from the germline V gene. The CDR3 runs 17 residues. The CDR3 nucleotides read TGCAGCGTTCAAGGGCTAGCGGCGGATCTAGGCACAGATACGCAGTATTTT. Encoded protein: CSVQGLAADLGTDTQYF.

The CDR3 DNA reads as TGTGCCAGCAGCTTATACGAGACGGGCTCCTACAATGAGCAGTTCTTC. Protein product: CASSLYETGSYNEQFF. The chain employs TRBV7-8 and TRBJ2-1; no reliable D call. Germline V gene sequence: CDR1 SGHVS, CDR2 FQNEAQ. Trimming took 2 bases from V and 0 from J, leaving 11 bases between them. The CDR3 is 16 residues long. Together with reference TRBV7-8 and TRBJ2-1, the CDR3 gives the full variable domain: GAGVSQSPRYKVAKRGQDVALRCDPISGHVSLFWYQQALGQGPEFLTYFQNEAQLDKSGLPSDRFFAERPEGSVSTLKIQRTQQEDSAVYLCASSLYETGSYNEQFFGPGTRLTVL.

J is TRBJ2-2 and V is TRBV6-1; D is perhaps TRBD2 (5 bases). V lost 6 bases and J lost 8, with 10 bases in between. The CDR3 loop spans 12 amino acids. Germline V gene lookup returns CDR1 MNHNS and CDR2 SASEGT. For the CDR3, the DNA is TGTGCCAGCAGAGCTCCGGGGGGGGAGCTGTTTTTT. Protein product: CASRAPGGELFF.

The chain joins TRBV5-6 to TRBJ2-5, with D hard to call. Trimming removed 2 bases from V and 0 bases from J, with 8 bases in between. CDR1 is SGHDT and CDR2 is YYEEEE in the germline V gene. There are 14 residues in the CDR3. CDR3 protein: CASSFGRYQETQYF. DNA of the CDR3: TGTGCCAGCAGCTTTGGCAGGTACCAAGAGACCCAGTACTTC.

This clone was recorded a few times. V gene TRBV5-5 combines with J gene TRBJ1-1; 8 bases align to TRBD1. The CDR3 is 17 amino acids. The germline gives CDR1 SGHKS, CDR2 YYEKEE (reference sequence). The trim removed 6 bases at V and 1 base at J, leaving 14 bases unmatched. The CDR3 nucleotides are TGTGCCAGCAACATTCGACCCCAGGGGGCCCAGAACACTGAAGCTTTCTTT. Translating gives CASNIRPQGAQNTEAFF.

The rearrangement links TRBV19 to TRBJ1-1; no clear D gene. Trimming left V 4 bases short and J 3 bases short, with 12 bases between. The germline V gene has CDR1 LNHDA and CDR2 SQIVND (reference sequence). CDR3 size: 14 residues. CDR3 bases: TGTGCCAGTAGTAGGGTCACCGGGGACACTGAAGCTTTCTTT. Amino acid sequence: CASSRVTGDTEAFF.

This chain's CDR3 is CASTPTSGEADTQYF. CDR3 bases: TGTGCCAGCACTCCCACAAGCGGGGAAGCAGATACGCAGTATTTT. The V gene is TRBV4-2, the J gene TRBJ2-3; 7 nucleotides align to TRBD2. Germline V gene sequence: CDR1 LGHNA, CDR2 YNFKEQ. Unmatched junction bases numbered 11, after V lost 7 bases and J lost 4 bases. The CDR3 contains 15 residues.

The chain links TRBV5-4 to TRBJ2-5, with TRBD2 as a possible D gene (5 bases). V was pared by 6 bases and J by 1 base, with 13 bases between. This CDR3 has 14 residues. The germline V gene encodes CDR1 SGHNT and CDR2 YYREEE (reference sequence). The CDR3 nucleotides are TGTGCCAGCACCCGGGAAGGCGTCCAAGAGACCCAGTACTTC. Residues: CASTREGVQETQYF.

The chain combines TRBV28 with TRBJ2-1, with D maybe TRBD2 (5 bases). There are 14 residues in the CDR3. Germline V gene data show CDR1 as MDHEN and CDR2 as SYDVKM. V lost 6 bases to trimming and J lost 6 bases, with 15 bases between them. CDR3 loop: CASSRLTSVNEQFF. For the CDR3, the DNA is TGTGCCAGCAGCCGACTAACCTCGGTCAATGAGCAGTTCTTC.

The rearrangement joins TRBV7-8 to TRBJ2-7; D not resolved. CDR3 length equals 14 residues. Germline CDR1 SGHVS, CDR2 FQNEAQ. The V gene lost 3 bases and the J gene lost 1 base, with 10 bases spanning the gap. The CDR3 sequence: CASSFDTESYEQYF. DNA of the CDR3: TGTGCCAGCAGCTTCGACACCGAATCCTACGAGCAGTACTTC. Based on the CDR3 plus reference TRBV7-8 and TRBJ2-7, the full variable domain is GAGVSQSPRYKVAKRGQDVALRCDPISGHVSLFWYQQALGQGPEFLTYFQNEAQLDKSGLPSDRFFAERPEGSVSTLKIQRTQQEDSAVYLCASSFDTESYEQYFGPGTRLTVT.

The chain employs TRBV7-6 and TRBJ2-7; TRBD1 is a possible D gene (6 bases). V lost 5 bases, J lost 3 bases, and 14 bases lay in between. Germline V lookup: CDR1 SGHVS, CDR2 FNYEAQ. The CDR3 runs to 14 residues. The DNA of the CDR3 is TGTGCCAGCAGCCCCAGACAGGCCGGCTACGAGCAGTACTTC. This encodes CASSPRQAGYEQYF. The full variable domain, completed using reference TRBV7-6 and TRBJ2-7, is GAGVSQSPRYKVTKRGQDVALRCDPISGHVSLYWYRQALGQGPEFLTYFNYEAQQDKSGLPNDRFSAERPEGSISTLTIQRTEQRDSAMYRCASSPRQAGYEQYFGPGTRLTVT.

This clone was found once. This chain uses TRBV5-1 with TRBJ2-3; the D gene is possibly TRBD2 (6 bases). This CDR3 is built from 14 residues. Between the trimmed V and J ends, which lost 4 bases and 6 bases, there was a span of 15 bases. Germline V CDR1 and CDR2: SGHRS, YFSETQ. The CDR3 region has the DNA TGCGCCAGCAGCCCCTCGACTAGTTCCGATACGCAGTATTTT. This translates into CASSPSTSSDTQYF.

A few counts support this clone. The CDR3 region is CASSYKTGPSSYNSPLHF. Here the CDR3 DNA reads TGTGCCAGCAGCTATAAAACAGGGCCGAGCTCCTATAATTCACCCCTCCACTTT. The V call is TRBV14, the J call TRBJ1-6; weak D call: TRBD1 (6 bases). This CDR3 is built from 18 residues. V lost 5 bases and J lost 0, with 17 bases in between. Germline V gives CDR1 SGHDN, CDR2 FVKESK. Based on the CDR3 plus reference TRBV14 and TRBJ1-6, the full variable domain is EAGVTQFPSHSVIEKGQTVTLRCDPISGHDNLYWYRRVMGKEIKFLLHFVKESKQDESGMPNNRFLAERTGGTYSTLKVQPAELEDSGVYFCASSYKTGPSSYNSPLHFGNGTRLTVT.

The chain employs TRBV14 and TRBJ1-2; unclear D gene. V was shortened by 0 bases and J by 1 base, with 18 bases between the two germline ends. The CDR3 extends over 18 amino acids. The germline CDR1 and CDR2 sequences are SGHDN and FVKESK. CDR3 nucleotides: TGTGCCAGCAGCCAAGAAGGGCCCGCGGGGTTGGGTAACTATGGCTACACCTTC. Translating it yields CASSQEGPAGLGNYGYTF. Full variable domain (missing parts from reference TRBV14 and TRBJ1-2): EAGVTQFPSHSVIEKGQTVTLRCDPISGHDNLYWYRRVMGKEIKFLLHFVKESKQDESGMPNNRFLAERTGGTYSTLKVQPAELEDSGVYFCASSQEGPAGLGNYGYTFGSGTRLTVV.

The chain joins TRBV5-1 to TRBJ2-3; 7 positions agree with TRBD2. This CDR3 is built from 16 residues. With 1 base clipped from V and 4 bases from J, the junction kept 9 bases outside the gene matches. Germline V gene sequence: CDR1 SGHRS, CDR2 YFSETQ. The CDR3 DNA is TGCGCCAGCAGCTTGCCTTTAGCGGGTTCTCCAGATACGCAGTATTTT. Translation gives CASSLPLAGSPDTQYF.

V gene TRBV7-2 combines with J gene TRBJ2-3; TRBD2 matches at 9 bases. The CDR3 length is 15 residues. Germline V gene data show CDR1 as SGHTA and CDR2 as FQGNSA. J lost 1 base, V lost 2 bases, and 1 base had no gene match. The DNA for the CDR3 is TGTGCCAGCAGCTTAAGCGGGGGGCGCACAGATACGCAGTATTTT. Its protein product is CASSLSGGRTDTQYF.

The chain combines TRBV2 with TRBJ2-2, with D hard to call. CDR3 length: 14 amino acids. Germline-derived CDR1 and CDR2 are SNHLY and FYNNEI. With 7 bases removed from V and 7 bases from J, the gap between germline ends came to 16 bases. The DNA for the CDR3 is TGTGCCAGCAAATCCGACTCGAATCACGGGGAGCTGTTTTTT. Translated, it gives CASKSDSNHGELFF.

The rearrangement joins TRBV30 to TRBJ2-2, with 16 bases matching TRBD2. The J segment lost 4 bases and the V segment lost 4 bases, leaving 15 bases of the junction unmatched. Germline CDR1 and CDR2: GTSNPN and SVGIG (reference sequence). The CDR3 length is 20 residues. The CDR3 DNA follows: TGTGCCTGGAACAATCGTAGGGGACTAGCGGGGGGGCGCAGCACCGGGGAGCTGTTTTTT. Protein product: CAWNNRRGLAGGRSTGELFF. Based on the CDR3 plus reference TRBV30 and TRBJ2-2, the full variable domain is SQTIHQWPATLVQPVGSPLSLECTVEGTSNPNLYWYRQAAGRGLQLLFYSVGIGQISSEVPQNLSASRPQDRQFILSSKKLLLSDSGFYLCAWNNRRGLAGGRSTGELFFGEGSRLTVL.

CDR3 DNA: TGTGCCAGCAGTGAACTCCGGACAGGGGGAGAGACCCAGTACTTC. This encodes CASSELRTGGETQYF. V gene TRBV2 combines with J gene TRBJ2-5, with 10 bases matching TRBD1. Per the germline V gene, CDR1 is SNHLY and CDR2 is FYNNEI. J was trimmed by 4 bases and V by 2 bases; bases with no gene match: 4. This CDR3 spans 15 amino acids.

The chain uses TRBV5-1 and TRBJ1-1; 7 bases are a match to TRBD1. The CDR3 is 14 amino acids. CDR1 SGHRS and CDR2 YFSETQ come from the germline V gene. V lost 2 bases and J lost 0; bases outside the gene matches: 1. The CDR3 protein is CASSLDRVNTEAFF. CDR3 coding DNA: TGCGCCAGCAGCTTAGACAGGGTGAACACTGAAGCTTTCTTT. Based on the CDR3 plus reference TRBV5-1 and TRBJ1-1, the full variable domain is KAGVTQTPRYLIKTRGQQVTLSCSPISGHRSVSWYQQTPGQGLQFLFEYFSETQRNKGNFPGRFSGRQFSNSRSEMNVSTLELGDSALYLCASSLDRVNTEAFFGQGTRLTVV.

The rearrangement joins TRBV7-9 to TRBJ2-5; 7 bases are shared with TRBD2. The V segment lost 5 bases and the J segment 7 bases; nucleotides outside the gene matches: 7. Looked up from germline, CDR1 is SEHNR and CDR2 is FQNEAQ (reference sequence). The CDR3 is 13 amino acids. CDR3 sequence reads: CASSGDPGGTQYF. The CDR3, as DNA: TGTGCCAGCAGCGGAGACCCGGGGGGGACCCAGTACTTC.

V and J are TRBV18 and TRBJ1-1, with a possible D match to TRBD1 (6 bases). The CDR3 spans 15 residues. V lost 4 bases and J lost 2, with 14 bases in between. Per the germline V gene, CDR1 is KGHSH and CDR2 is LQKENI. CDR3 loop: CASSQARTENTEAFF. Written as DNA, the CDR3 is TGTGCCAGCTCACAAGCTCGGACAGAAAACACTGAAGCTTTCTTT.

The chain is built from TRBV19 and TRBJ2-4; TRBD2 might be the D (7 bases). The V end lost 3 bases, the J end lost 6 bases, and 18 bases lay between the germline ends. Germline loops: CDR1 LNHDA, CDR2 SQIVND (reference sequence). The CDR3 has 16 residues. The CDR3 spells CASSIKGGALPNIQYF. CDR3 nucleotides: TGTGCCAGTAGTATTAAGGGGGGGGCCCTCCCAAACATTCAGTACTTC. Together with reference TRBV19 and TRBJ2-4, the CDR3 gives the full variable domain: DGGITQSPKYLFRKEGQNVTLSCEQNLNHDAMYWYRQDPGQGLRLIYYSQIVNDFQKGDIAEGYSVSREKKESFPLTVTSAQKNPTAFYLCASSIKGGALPNIQYFGAGTRLSVL.

The chain carries TRBV30 and TRBJ1-1; D may be TRBD1 (6 bases). CDR1 is GTSNPN, CDR2 SVGIG, per germline (reference sequence). V dropped 8 bases and J dropped 5 bases, with 15 bases sitting between them. The CDR3 is 12 residues long. The CDR3 sequence is CARGARGTEAFF. DNA for the CDR3: TGTGCCCGGGGGGCAAGAGGGACTGAAGCTTTCTTT.

This clone came up a few times. The gene calls are TRBV21-1 and TRBJ2-7; the table gives TRBD2 as D, unverified against the DNA. TRBV21-1 is listed as a pseudogene. The CDR3 consists of 16 residues. The CDR3 here is CASSKSNGTSGYEQYF. CDR3 nucleotides: TGTGCCAGCAGCAAATCCAACGGGACTAGCGGCTACGAGCAGTACTTC.

J is TRBJ2-3 and V is TRBV4-3; 10 nucleotides agree with TRBD2. There are 17 residues in the CDR3. Unmatched junction bases numbered 8, after V lost 4 bases and J lost 1 base. Germline CDR1 reads LGHNA; CDR2 reads YSLEER. The CDR3 DNA sequence: TGCGCCAGCAGCCCCCGGGCAACTAGCGGGGGCACAGATACGCAGTATTTT. Residues: CASSPRATSGGTDTQYF.